This T cell receptor beta chain was captured by sequencing in a study of cytomegalovirus exposure and HLA in healthy donors. Study-wide points: Association of 16,951 TCR beta sequences with HLA alleles was found at 0.05 false discovery rate in a later analysis. Using the classifier, cytomegalovirus status was reportedly diagnosed with high specificity and sensitivity. TCR beta V- and J-gene trimming was later associated with a missense DCLRE1C variant.

Primers: 60 Vbeta forward and 13 Jbeta reverse. Repertoires were generated with immunoSEQ multiplex PCR, while TCRdb's copy carries only in-frame clones and drops some. The ten top clones account for under 1%, within a sample of 200,000 to 250,000 clones. Notes on this clone: The target antigen is unknown.

Every donor was a healthy person donating bone marrow. Germline V CDR1 and CDR2: MNHEY, SVGAGI. The junction had 8 bases not matched to a gene; V was cut back by 9 bases and J by 3 bases. The CDR3 length is 14 residues. The specimen sequenced was PBMCs. The chain is built from TRBV6-5 and TRBJ1-2, with 9 bases that match TRBD1. The origin of this receptor is a woman aged 25 to 39 in good health and CMV-seropositive. The CDR3: CASKGQGLDYGYTF. In DNA, the CDR3 is TGTGCCAGTAAGGGACAGGGTTTAGACTATGGCTACACCTTC.